The rows below give T cell receptor beta chains drawn from one sample of a study of blood T cell repertoires in COVID-19. TCRdb keeps only in-frame clones here, not all; method: immunoSEQ multiplex PCR. The top ten hold around 8% of the sample, which has about 80,000 clones, around 88% seen once. Sequencing was carried out using peripheral blood. These receptors were collected from a man in his thirties or forties with acute or convalescent COVID-19. The CDR3 runs from the conserved cysteine through the conserved F or W. The size field is filled for only some rows; it gives once, few, many or a size class.

abundance: NA
v_gene: TRBV13
CDR3aa: CAAGRPREQYF

abundance: NA
v_gene: TRBV6-6
CDR3aa: CASSYSLREQQYF

abundance: NA
v_gene: TRBV19
CDR3aa: CASSIADSGYEQYF

abundance: once
v_gene: TRBV5-4
CDR3aa: CASSPSQGLAKNIQYF

abundance: once
v_gene: TRBV18
CDR3aa: CASSPTGPETQYF

abundance: medium-sized
v_gene: TRBV6-4
CDR3aa: CASSEGTSGTDTQYF

abundance: NA
v_gene: TRBV10-1
CDR3aa: CASSDDYSWSTQYF

abundance: NA
v_gene: TRBV30
CDR3aa: CAGDPAGGISYEQYF

abundance: NA
v_gene: TRBV7-6
CDR3aa: CASSLERQGLYEQYF

abundance: NA
v_gene: TRBV7-3
CDR3aa: CASSLAAGPQETQYF

abundance: NA
v_gene: TRBV5-1
CDR3aa: CASSLDRRRAAEQYF

abundance: NA
v_gene: TRBV11-2
CDR3aa: CASSKTASNQPQHF

abundance: once
v_gene: TRBV10-3
CDR3aa: CAISEPRDSWTNYGYTF

abundance: NA
v_gene: TRBV7-9
CDR3aa: CASSLALTRAGTETQYF

abundance: NA
v_gene: TRBV27
CDR3aa: CASSAGGAGGYTF

abundance: once
v_gene: TRBV5-1
CDR3aa: CASSPDTGWEKLFF

abundance: NA
v_gene: TRBV4-1
CDR3aa: CASSQDYAGGYEQYF

abundance: NA
v_gene: TRBV5-1
CDR3aa: CASTIRGPPNEQYF

abundance: NA
v_gene: TRBV30
CDR3aa: CAWGLGGTVGEQFF

abundance: NA
v_gene: TRBV27
CDR3aa: CASSLSAGHEAFF

abundance: NA
v_gene: TRBV28
CDR3aa: CASSLAGVLVDTQYF

abundance: NA
v_gene: TRBV29-1
CDR3aa: CSVEETDTQYF

abundance: NA
v_gene: TRBV7-8
CDR3aa: CASSLGTGGESSYEQYF

abundance: NA
v_gene: TRBV18
CDR3aa: CASSPPNSQGSYEQYF

abundance: once
v_gene: TRBV11-2
CDR3aa: CASRGRTTTGDTQYF

abundance: NA
v_gene: TRBV27
CDR3aa: CASSFGGDGTDTQYF

abundance: NA
v_gene: TRBV4-1
CDR3aa: CASSRLVAGGPQHF

abundance: NA
v_gene: TRBV27
CDR3aa: CASSWGYRVSEQYF

abundance: NA
v_gene: TRBV7-9
CDR3aa: CATIPDGGAGANVLTF

abundance: NA
v_gene: TRBV19
CDR3aa: CASSSDRGNYGYTF

abundance: NA
v_gene: TRBV28
CDR3aa: CASRSAGVGRYEQYF

abundance: NA
v_gene: TRBV28
CDR3aa: CASSSRPTWNTEAFF

abundance: NA
v_gene: TRBV7-9
CDR3aa: CASNGGGVSRETQYF

abundance: NA
v_gene: TRBV7-9
CDR3aa: CASSFGAGRVEGTDTQYF

abundance: NA
v_gene: TRBV30
CDR3aa: CAWRLAGGPNNEQFF

abundance: NA
v_gene: TRBV19
CDR3aa: CASEPGVGATGELFF

abundance: NA
v_gene: TRBV6-5
CDR3aa: CASRSSQGNTEAFF

abundance: NA
v_gene: TRBV7-8
CDR3aa: CASSPGGYEQYF

abundance: NA
v_gene: TRBV5-5
CDR3aa: CASSATGLGVKLFF

abundance: NA
v_gene: TRBV11-2
CDR3aa: CASSFRLAAYNEQFF

abundance: NA
v_gene: TRBV7-8
CDR3aa: CASKPRFTDTQYF

abundance: NA
v_gene: TRBV28
CDR3aa: CASSFGGNHYGYTF

abundance: NA
v_gene: TRBV14
CDR3aa: CASSQGSERYGYTF

abundance: once
v_gene: TRBV6-2/TRBV6-3
CDR3aa: CASSYSRREQFF

abundance: NA
v_gene: TRBV18
CDR3aa: CASSPAGAQRDTQYF

abundance: NA
v_gene: TRBV27
CDR3aa: CASSLRPRYTGELFF

abundance: NA
v_gene: TRBV11-2
CDR3aa: CASSLTRVGGSRDTQYF

abundance: NA
v_gene: TRBV7-2
CDR3aa: CASSLASGRADTQYF

abundance: NA
v_gene: TRBV28
CDR3aa: CASRSQGSPYEQYF

abundance: few
v_gene: TRBV7-8
CDR3aa: CASSPIPGQGFYGYTF

abundance: NA
v_gene: TRBV18
CDR3aa: CASSPQTGQETQYF

abundance: NA
v_gene: TRBV5-4
CDR3aa: CASSLDRASYGYTF

abundance: NA
v_gene: TRBV28
CDR3aa: CASSLRLAGVGTQYF

abundance: NA
v_gene: TRBV2
CDR3aa: CASRTSYGYTF

abundance: NA
v_gene: TRBV29-1
CDR3aa: CSVDAGGYGYTF

abundance: NA
v_gene: TRBV4-3
CDR3aa: CASSQEIGDRGAGELFF

abundance: NA
v_gene: TRBV9
CDR3aa: CASSVGQSPLHF

abundance: once
v_gene: TRBV28
CDR3aa: CASRDSRYGYTF

abundance: NA
v_gene: TRBV30
CDR3aa: CAWRRGVNTGELFF

abundance: NA
v_gene: TRBV6-2/TRBV6-3
CDR3aa: CASTPRGAGPTDTQYF